The T cell receptor (beta chain) described here comes from a study of cytotoxic CD8 clonotypes in ibrutinib-treated CLL. Study conclusions and caveats: Public clonotypes were uncommon and contracted or stayed stable on treatment. Baseline levels of clonality went above those of age-matched healthy donors and moved with circulating CD8+ T-cell counts. Collection times varied between progressing and sustained-remission patients.

Depth targeted 1 in 200,000 to 1 in 1 million T cells, averaging approximately 9.3x coverage per clonotype. Sequencing used immunoSEQ multiplex PCR; TCRdb keeps in-frame clones, though not all of them. The data hold under 150,000 clones, with around 81% observed a single time. In regard to this clone: Antigen specificity is unknown.

The TCR comes from a human donor with chronic lymphocytic leukemia. Sequencing used PBMCs, obtained after 36 months of ibrutinib treatment.

This CDR3 reads CASSPRTGGRDGYTF. CDR3 bases: TGTGCCAGCAGTCCTAGGACAGGGGGCAGGGATGGCTACACCTTC. The chain employs TRBV6-1 and TRBJ1-2; 11 nucleotides match TRBD1. Trimming removed 5 bases from V and 6 bases from J; junction bases left unmatched: 8. From germline, CDR1 is MNHNS and CDR2 SASEGT. The CDR3 runs 15 residues.